This TCR beta chain was sequenced in a study of OX40 agonist ivuxolimab in advanced cancers. Study summary: Those enrolled were approximately 87% male, with a mean age of 60 years and ages from roughly 20 to 85.

Here immunoSEQ multiplex PCR was the method, and the copy in TCRdb shows in-frame clones only, minus some. Found here are more than 45,000 clones, almost 85% of them singletons; the top ten hold 4.6%. This CDR3 spans 14 amino acids. Per the germline V gene, CDR1 is ENHRY and CDR2 is SYGVKD. V lost 6 bases and J lost 5, with 16 bases in between. The sequencing used CD4+ or CD8+ T cells sorted from blood, collected in a trial of the OX40 agonist ivuxolimab. This clonotype was sampled from an adult with an advanced solid tumor such as melanoma, head and neck, liver or kidney cancer. The chain has TRBV10-3 and TRBJ1-2; a weak D match, TRBD1 (6 bases). The CDR3 sequence is CAIRSGGGEYGYTF. The CDR3 coding sequence is TGTGCCATCAGGTCGGGGGGCGGTGAGTATGGCTACACCTTC.